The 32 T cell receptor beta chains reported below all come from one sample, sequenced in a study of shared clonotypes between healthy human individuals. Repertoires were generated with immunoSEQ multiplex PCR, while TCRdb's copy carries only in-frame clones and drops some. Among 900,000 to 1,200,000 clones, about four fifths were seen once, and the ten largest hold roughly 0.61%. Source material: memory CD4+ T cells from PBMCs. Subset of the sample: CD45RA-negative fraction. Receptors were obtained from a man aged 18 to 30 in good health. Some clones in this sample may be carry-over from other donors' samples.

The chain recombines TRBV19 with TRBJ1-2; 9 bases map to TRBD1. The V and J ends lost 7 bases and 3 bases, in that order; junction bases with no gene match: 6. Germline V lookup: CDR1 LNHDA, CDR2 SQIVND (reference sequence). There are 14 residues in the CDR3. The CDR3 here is CASNMDRGHYGYTF. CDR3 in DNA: TGTGCCAGTAACATGGACAGGGGACACTATGGCTACACCTTC.

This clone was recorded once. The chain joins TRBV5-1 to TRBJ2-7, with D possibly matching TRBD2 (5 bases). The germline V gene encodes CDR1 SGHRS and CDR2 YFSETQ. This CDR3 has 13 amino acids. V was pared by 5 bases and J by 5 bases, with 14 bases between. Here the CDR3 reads CASRYGDWDEQYF. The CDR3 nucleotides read TGCGCCAGCAGATACGGGGATTGGGACGAGCAGTACTTC.

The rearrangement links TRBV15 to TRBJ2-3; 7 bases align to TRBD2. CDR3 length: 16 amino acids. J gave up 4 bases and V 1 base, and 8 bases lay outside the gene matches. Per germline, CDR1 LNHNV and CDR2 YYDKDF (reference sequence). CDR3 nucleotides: TGTGCCACCAGCAGAGGGCGGGGCGCGGGAGCAGATACGCAGTATTTT. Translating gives CATSRGRGAGADTQYF.

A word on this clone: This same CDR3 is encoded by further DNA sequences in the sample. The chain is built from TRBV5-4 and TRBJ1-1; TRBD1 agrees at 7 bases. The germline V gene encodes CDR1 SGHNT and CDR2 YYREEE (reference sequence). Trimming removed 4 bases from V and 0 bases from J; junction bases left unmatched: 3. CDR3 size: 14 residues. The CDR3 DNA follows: TGTGCCAGCAGCCCCGGGACAGTGAACACTGAAGCTTTCTTT. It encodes CASSPGTVNTEAFF.

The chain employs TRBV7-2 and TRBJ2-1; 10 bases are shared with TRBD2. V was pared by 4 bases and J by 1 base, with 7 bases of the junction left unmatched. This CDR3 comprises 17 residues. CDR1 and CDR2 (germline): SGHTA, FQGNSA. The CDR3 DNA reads TGTGCCAGCAGCTCTCCTAGCGGGAGTGGTTCCTACAATGAGCAGTTCTTC. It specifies CASSSPSGSGSYNEQFF.

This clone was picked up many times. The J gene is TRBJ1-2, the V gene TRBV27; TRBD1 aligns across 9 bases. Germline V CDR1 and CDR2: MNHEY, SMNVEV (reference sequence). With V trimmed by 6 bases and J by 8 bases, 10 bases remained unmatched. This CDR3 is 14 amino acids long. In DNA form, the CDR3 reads TGTGCCAGCAGAACAACCGGGACAGGGCTCGGCTACACCTTC. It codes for CASRTTGTGLGYTF.

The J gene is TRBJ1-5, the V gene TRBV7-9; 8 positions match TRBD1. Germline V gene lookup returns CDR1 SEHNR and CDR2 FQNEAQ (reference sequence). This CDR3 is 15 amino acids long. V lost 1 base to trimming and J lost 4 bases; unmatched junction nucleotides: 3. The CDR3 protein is CASSLGQGANQPQHF. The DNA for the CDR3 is TGTGCCAGCAGCTTAGGGCAGGGGGCGAATCAGCCCCAGCATTTT.

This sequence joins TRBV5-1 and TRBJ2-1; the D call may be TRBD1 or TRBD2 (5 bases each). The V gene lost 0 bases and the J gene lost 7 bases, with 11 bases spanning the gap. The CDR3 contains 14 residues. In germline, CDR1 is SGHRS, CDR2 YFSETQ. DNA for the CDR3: TGCGCCAGCAGCTTGGAGTGGGGCGGGAATGAGCAGTTCTTC. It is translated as CASSLEWGGNEQFF.

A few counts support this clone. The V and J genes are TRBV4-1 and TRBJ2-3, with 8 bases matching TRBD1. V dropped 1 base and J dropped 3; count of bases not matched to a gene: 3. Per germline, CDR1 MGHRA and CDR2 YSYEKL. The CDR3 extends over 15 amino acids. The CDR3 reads CASSQAGQGTDTQYF. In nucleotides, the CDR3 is TGCGCCAGCAGCCAAGCTGGACAGGGAACAGATACGCAGTATTTT.

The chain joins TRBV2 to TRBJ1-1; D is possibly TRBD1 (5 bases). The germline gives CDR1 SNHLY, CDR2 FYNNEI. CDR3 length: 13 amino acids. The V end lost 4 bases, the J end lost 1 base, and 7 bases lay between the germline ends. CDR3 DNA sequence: TGTGCCAGCAGTGCAGGGCAGAACACTGAAGCTTTCTTT. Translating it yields CASSAGQNTEAFF. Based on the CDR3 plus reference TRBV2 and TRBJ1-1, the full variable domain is EPEVTQTPSHQVTQMGQEVILRCVPISNHLYFYWYRQILGQKVEFLVSFYNNEISEKSEIFDDQFSVERPDGSNFTLKIRSTKLEDSAMYFCASSAGQNTEAFFGQGTRLTVV.

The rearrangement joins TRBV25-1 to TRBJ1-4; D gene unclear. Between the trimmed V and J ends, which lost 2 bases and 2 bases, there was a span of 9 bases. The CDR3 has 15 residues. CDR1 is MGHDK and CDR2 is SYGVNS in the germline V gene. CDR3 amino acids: CASSEQMGTNEKLFF. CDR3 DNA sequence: TGTGCCAGCAGTGAACAGATGGGGACTAATGAAAAACTGTTTTTT.

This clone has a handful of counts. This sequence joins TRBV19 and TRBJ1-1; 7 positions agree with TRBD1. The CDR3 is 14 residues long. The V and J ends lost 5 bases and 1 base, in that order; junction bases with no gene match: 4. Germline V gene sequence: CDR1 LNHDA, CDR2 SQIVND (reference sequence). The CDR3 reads CASSVGDRNTEAFF. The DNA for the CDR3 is TGTGCCAGTAGTGTGGGGGACAGGAACACTGAAGCTTTCTTT.

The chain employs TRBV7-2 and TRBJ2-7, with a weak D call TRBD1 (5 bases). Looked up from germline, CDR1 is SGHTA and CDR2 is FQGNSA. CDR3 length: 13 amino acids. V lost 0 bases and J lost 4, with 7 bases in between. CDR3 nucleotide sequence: TGTGCCAGCAGCTTAGCCTACAGGTACGAGCAGTACTTC. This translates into CASSLAYRYEQYF.

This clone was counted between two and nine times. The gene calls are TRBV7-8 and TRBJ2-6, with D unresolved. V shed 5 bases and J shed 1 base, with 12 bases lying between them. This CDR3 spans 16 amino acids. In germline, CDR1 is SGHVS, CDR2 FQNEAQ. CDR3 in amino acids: CASSRRLGSGANVLTF. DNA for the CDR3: TGTGCCAGCAGCCGACGGCTGGGGTCTGGGGCCAACGTCCTGACTTTC.

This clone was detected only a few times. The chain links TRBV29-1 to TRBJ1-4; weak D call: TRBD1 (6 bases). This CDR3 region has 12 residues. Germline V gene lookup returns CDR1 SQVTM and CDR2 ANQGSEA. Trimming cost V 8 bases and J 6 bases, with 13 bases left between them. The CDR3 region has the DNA TGCAGCACCTGGGGGCAGGATGAAAAACTGTTTTTT. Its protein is CSTWGQDEKLFF.

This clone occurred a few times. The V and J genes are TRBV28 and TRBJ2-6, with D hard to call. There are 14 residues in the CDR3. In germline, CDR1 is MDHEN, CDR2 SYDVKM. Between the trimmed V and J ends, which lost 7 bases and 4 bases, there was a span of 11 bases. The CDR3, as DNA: TGTGCCAGCAACCCCCCCGACGGGGCCAACGTCCTGACTTTC. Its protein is CASNPPDGANVLTF.

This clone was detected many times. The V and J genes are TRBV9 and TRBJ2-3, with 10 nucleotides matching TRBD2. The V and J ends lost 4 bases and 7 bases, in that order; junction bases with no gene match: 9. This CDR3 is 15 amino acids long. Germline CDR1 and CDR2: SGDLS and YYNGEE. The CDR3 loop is CASSRGTSALHTQYF. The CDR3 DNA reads TGTGCCAGCAGCCGGGGGACTAGCGCTTTACATACGCAGTATTTT.

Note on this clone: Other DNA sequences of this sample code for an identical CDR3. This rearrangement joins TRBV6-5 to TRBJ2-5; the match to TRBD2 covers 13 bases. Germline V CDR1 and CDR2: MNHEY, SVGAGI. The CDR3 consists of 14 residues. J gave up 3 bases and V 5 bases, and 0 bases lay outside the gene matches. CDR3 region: CASSGLAGEETQYF. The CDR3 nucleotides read TGTGCCAGCAGTGGACTAGCGGGAGAAGAGACCCAGTACTTC.

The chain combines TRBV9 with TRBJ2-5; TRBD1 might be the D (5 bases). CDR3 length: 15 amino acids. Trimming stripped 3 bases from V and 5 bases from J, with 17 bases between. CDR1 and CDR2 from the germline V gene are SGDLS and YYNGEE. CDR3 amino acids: CASSASPGAGETQYF. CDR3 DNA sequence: TGTGCCAGCAGCGCAAGTCCCGGAGCAGGGGAGACCCAGTACTTC.

The CDR3, as DNA: TGCGCCAGCAGCTTGGCTGGAGACCTCAAGTACAATGAGCAGTTCTTC. It translates to CASSLAGDLKYNEQFF. The V and J genes are TRBV5-1 and TRBJ2-1, with D hard to call. The germline CDR1 and CDR2 sequences are SGHRS and YFSETQ. There are 16 residues in the CDR3. The V end lost 0 bases, the J end lost 4 bases, and 14 bases lay between the germline ends.

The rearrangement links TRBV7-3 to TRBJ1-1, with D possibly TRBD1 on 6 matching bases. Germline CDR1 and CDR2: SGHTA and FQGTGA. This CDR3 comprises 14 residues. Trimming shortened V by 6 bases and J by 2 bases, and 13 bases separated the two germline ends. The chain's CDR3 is CASSSTGSNTEAFF. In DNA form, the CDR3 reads TGTGCCAGCAGTTCGACAGGATCTAACACTGAAGCTTTCTTT.

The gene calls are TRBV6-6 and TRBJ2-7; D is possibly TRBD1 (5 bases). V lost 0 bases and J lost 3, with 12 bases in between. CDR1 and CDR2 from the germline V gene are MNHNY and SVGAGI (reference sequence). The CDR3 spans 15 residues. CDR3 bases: TGTGCCAGCAGTTACTCGGGCAGGGTGAGCTACGAGCAGTACTTC. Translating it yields CASSYSGRVSYEQYF.

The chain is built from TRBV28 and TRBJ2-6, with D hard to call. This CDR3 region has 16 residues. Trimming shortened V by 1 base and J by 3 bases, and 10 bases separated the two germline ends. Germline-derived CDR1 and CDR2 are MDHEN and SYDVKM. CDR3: CASSLSSLGGANVLTF. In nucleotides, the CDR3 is TGTGCCAGCAGTTTATCGTCTTTGGGTGGGGCCAACGTCCTGACTTTC.

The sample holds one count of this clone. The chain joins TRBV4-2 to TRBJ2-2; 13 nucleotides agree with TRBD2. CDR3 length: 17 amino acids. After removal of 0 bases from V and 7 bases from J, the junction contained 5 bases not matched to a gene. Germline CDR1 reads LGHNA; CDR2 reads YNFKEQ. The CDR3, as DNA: TGTGCCAGCAGCCAAGATCCACTAGCGGGAGGGGACGGGGAGCTGTTTTTT. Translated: CASSQDPLAGGDGELFF.

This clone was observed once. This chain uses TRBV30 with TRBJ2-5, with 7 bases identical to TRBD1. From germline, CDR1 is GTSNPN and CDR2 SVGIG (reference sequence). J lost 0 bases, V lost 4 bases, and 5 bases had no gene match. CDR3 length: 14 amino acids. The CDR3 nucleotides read TGTGCCTGGAACAGGGGCCCGTACCAAGAGACCCAGTACTTC. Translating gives CAWNRGPYQETQYF. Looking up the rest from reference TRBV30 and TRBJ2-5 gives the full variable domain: SQTIHQWPATLVQPVGSPLSLECTVEGTSNPNLYWYRQAAGRGLQLLFYSVGIGQISSEVPQNLSASRPQDRQFILSSKKLLLSDSGFYLCAWNRGPYQETQYFGPGTRLLVL.

The CDR3 sequence: CASSVDRRTDTQYF. Written as DNA, the CDR3 is TGTGCCAGCAGCGTAGACAGGCGCACAGATACGCAGTATTTT. The V and J genes are TRBV9 and TRBJ2-3; a weak D match, TRBD1 (5 bases). This CDR3 spans 14 amino acids. V dropped 0 bases and J dropped 1 base, with 6 bases sitting between them. Germline lookup yields CDR1 SGDLS and CDR2 YYNGEE.

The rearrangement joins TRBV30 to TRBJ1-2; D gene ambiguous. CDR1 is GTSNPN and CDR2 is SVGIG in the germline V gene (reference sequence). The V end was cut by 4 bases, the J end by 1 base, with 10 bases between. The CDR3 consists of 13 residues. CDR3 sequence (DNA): TGTGCCTGGACAAAGGGCCTTAACTATGGCTACACCTTC. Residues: CAWTKGLNYGYTF.

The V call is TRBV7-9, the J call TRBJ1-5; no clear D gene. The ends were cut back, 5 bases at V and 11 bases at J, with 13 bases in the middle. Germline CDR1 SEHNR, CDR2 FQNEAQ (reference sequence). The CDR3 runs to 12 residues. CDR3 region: CASSLSRSAQHF. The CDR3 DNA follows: TGTGCCAGCAGCCTAAGCCGTTCAGCCCAGCATTTT.

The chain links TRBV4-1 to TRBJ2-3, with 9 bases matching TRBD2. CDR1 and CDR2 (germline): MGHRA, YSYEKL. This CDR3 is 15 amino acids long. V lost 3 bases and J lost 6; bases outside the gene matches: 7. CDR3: CASSHGAGGTDTQYF. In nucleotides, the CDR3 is TGCGCCAGCAGCCACGGAGCGGGAGGTACCGATACGCAGTATTTT.

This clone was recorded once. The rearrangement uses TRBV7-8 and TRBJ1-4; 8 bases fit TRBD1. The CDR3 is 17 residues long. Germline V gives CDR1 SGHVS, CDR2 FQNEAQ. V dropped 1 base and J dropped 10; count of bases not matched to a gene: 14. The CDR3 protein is CASSLVVRGTGRGKLFF. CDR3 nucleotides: TGTGCCAGCAGCTTAGTGGTCAGGGGGACAGGACGGGGAAAACTGTTTTTT.

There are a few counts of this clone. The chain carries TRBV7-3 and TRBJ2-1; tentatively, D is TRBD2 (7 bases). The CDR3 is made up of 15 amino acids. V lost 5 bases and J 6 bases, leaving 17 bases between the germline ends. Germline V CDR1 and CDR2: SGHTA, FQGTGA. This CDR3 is CASSQQGGSSNEQFF. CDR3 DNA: TGTGCCAGCAGCCAACAGGGAGGGAGTTCCAATGAGCAGTTCTTC.

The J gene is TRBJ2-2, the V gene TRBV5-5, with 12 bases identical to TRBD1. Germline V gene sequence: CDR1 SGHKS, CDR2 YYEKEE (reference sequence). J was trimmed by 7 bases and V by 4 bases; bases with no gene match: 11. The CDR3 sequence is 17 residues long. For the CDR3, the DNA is TGTGCCAGCAGCCAGGCCCCGGGACAGGGGGCCGACGGGGAGCTGTTTTTT. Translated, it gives CASSQAPGQGADGELFF.